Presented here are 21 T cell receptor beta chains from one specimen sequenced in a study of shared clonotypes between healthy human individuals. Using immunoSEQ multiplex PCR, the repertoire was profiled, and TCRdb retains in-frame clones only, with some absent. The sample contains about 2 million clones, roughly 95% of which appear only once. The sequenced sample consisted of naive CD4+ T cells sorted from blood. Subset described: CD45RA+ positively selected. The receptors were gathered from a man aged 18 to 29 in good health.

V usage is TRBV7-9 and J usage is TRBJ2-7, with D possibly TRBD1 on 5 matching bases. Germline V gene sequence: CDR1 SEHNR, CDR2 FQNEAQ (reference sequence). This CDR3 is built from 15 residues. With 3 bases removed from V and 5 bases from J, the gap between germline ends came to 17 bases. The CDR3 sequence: CASSFRTGTRDEQYF. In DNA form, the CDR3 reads TGTGCCAGCAGCTTTCGAACAGGAACTCGCGACGAGCAGTACTTC.

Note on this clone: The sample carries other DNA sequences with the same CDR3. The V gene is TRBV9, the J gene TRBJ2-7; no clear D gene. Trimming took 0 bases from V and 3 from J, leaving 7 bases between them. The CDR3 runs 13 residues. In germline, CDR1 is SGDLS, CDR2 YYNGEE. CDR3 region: CASSVDPDYEQYF. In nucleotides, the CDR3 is TGTGCCAGCAGCGTAGATCCAGACTACGAGCAGTACTTC.

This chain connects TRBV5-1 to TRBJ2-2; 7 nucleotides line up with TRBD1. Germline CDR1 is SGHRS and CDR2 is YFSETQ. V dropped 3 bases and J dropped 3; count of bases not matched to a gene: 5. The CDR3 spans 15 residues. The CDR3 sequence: CASSSTGAYTGELFF. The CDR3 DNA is TGCGCCAGCAGCTCTACAGGGGCCTACACCGGGGAGCTGTTTTTT.

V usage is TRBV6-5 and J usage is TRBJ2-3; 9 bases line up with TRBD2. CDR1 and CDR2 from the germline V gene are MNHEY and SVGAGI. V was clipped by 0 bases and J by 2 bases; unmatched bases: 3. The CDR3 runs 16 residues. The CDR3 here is CASSYSGGGVTDTQYF. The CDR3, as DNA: TGTGCCAGCAGTTACTCCGGCGGGGGGGTCACAGATACGCAGTATTTT.

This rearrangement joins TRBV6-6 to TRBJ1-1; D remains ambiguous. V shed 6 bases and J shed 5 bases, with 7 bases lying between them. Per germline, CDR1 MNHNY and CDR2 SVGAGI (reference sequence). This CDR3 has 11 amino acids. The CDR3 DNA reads TGTGCCAGCAGCTTAAGGACTGAAGCTTTCTTT. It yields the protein CASSLRTEAFF.

This chain's CDR3 is CSVGQGASNEKLFF. CDR3 sequence (DNA): TGCAGCGTGGGACAGGGGGCGTCTAATGAAAAACTGTTTTTT. The gene calls are TRBV29-1 and TRBJ1-4; 12 nucleotides align to TRBD1. Per germline, CDR1 SQVTM and CDR2 ANQGSEA. V lost 6 bases and J lost 3; bases outside the gene matches: 2. The CDR3 spans 14 residues.

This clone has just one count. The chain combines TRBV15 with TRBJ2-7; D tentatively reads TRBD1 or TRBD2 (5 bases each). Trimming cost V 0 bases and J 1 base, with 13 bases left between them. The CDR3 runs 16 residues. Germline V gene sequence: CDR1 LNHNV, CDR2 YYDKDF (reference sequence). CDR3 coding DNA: TGTGCCACCAGCAGAGATCAGGGTGAGGGGTCCTACGAGCAGTACTTC. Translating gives CATSRDQGEGSYEQYF.

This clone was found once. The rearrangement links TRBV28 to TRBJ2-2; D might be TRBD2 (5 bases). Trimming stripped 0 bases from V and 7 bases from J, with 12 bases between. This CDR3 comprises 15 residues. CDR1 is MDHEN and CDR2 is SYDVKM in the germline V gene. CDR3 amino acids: CASSLWRTLGGELFF. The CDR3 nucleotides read TGTGCCAGCAGTTTATGGCGGACTCTGGGCGGGGAGCTGTTTTTT.

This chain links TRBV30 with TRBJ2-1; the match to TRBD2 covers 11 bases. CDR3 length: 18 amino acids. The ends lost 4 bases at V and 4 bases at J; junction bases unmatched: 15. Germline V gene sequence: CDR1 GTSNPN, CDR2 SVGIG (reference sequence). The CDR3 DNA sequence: TGTGCCTGGATTCCGGGACTAACCGGGACTAGCGGATACAATGAGCAGTTCTTC. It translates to CAWIPGLTGTSGYNEQFF.

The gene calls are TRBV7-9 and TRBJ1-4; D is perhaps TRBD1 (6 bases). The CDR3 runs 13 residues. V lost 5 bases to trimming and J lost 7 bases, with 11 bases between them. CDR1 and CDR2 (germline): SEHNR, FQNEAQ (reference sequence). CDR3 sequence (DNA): TGTGCCAGCAGCCAGATCAGGGGTGAAAAACTGTTTTTT. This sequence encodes CASSQIRGEKLFF.

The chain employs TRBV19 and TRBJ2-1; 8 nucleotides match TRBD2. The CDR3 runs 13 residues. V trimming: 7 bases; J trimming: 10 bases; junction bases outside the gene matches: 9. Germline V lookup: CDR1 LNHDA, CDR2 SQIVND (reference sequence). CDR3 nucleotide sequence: TGTGCCAGTAAGGTTGAGCGGGAGAACGAGCAGTTCTTC. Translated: CASKVERENEQFF.

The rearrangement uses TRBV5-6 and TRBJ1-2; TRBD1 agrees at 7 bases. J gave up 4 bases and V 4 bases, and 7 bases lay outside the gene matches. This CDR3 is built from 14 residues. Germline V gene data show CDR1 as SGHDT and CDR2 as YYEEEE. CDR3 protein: CASSRQGSGYGYTF. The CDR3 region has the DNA TGTGCCAGCAGCCGACAGGGTTCGGGCTATGGCTACACCTTC.

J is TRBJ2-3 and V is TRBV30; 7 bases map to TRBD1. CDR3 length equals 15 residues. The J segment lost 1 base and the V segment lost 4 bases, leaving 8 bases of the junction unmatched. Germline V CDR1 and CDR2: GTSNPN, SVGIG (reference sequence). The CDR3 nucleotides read TGTGCCTGGAAAAAGGCAGGGACAGGCACAGATACGCAGTATTTT. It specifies CAWKKAGTGTDTQYF.

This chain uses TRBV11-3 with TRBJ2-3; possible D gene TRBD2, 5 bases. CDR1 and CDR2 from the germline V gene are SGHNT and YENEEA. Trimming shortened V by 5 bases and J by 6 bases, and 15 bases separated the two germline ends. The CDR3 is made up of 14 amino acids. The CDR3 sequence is CASSLTSPGDTQYF. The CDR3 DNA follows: TGTGCCAGCAGCCTGACGTCGCCGGGGGATACGCAGTATTTT.

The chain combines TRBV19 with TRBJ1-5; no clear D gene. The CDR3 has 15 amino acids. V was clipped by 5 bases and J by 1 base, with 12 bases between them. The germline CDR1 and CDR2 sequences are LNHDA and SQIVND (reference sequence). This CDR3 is CASSLDLGSNQPQHF. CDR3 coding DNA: TGTGCCAGTAGTCTGGACCTGGGGAGCAATCAGCCCCAGCATTTT.

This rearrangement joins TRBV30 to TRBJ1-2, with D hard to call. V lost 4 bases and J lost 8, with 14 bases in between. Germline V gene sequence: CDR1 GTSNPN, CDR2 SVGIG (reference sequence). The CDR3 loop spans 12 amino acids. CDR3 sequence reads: CAWTDRPGGYTF. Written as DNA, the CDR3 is TGTGCCTGGACCGACCGCCCGGGGGGCTACACCTTC.

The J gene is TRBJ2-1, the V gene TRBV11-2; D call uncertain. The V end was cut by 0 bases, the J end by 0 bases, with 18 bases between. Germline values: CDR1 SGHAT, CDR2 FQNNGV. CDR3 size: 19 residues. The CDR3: CASSLEGYLVESSYNEQFF. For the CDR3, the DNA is TGTGCCAGCAGCTTAGAGGGCTACCTGGTAGAATCCTCCTACAATGAGCAGTTCTTC. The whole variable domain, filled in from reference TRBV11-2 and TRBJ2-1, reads EAGVAQSPRYKIIEKRQSVAFWCNPISGHATLYWYQQILGQGPKLLIQFQNNGVVDDSQLPKDRFSAERLKGVDSTLKIQPAKLEDSAVYLCASSLEGYLVESSYNEQFFGPGTRLTVL.

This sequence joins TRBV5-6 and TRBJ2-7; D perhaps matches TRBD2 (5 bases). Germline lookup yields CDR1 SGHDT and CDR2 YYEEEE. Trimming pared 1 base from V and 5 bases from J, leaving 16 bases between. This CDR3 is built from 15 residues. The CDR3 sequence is CASSLRWSSFDEQYF. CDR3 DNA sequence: TGTGCCAGCAGCTTGAGGTGGTCTAGCTTCGACGAGCAGTACTTC.

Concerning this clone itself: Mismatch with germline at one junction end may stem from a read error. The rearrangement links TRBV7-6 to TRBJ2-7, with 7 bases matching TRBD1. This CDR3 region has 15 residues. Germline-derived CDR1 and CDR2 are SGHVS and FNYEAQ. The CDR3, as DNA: TGTGCCAGCAGCTCACAGGGGACAACCTCCTACGAGCAGTGCTTC. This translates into CASSSQGTTSYEQCF.

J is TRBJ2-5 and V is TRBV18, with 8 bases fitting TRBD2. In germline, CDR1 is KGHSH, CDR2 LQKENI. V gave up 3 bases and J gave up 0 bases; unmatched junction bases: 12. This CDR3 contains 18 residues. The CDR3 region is CASSPSLLAGGNQETQYF. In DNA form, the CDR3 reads TGTGCCAGCTCACCCAGCCTTCTGGCGGGAGGTAACCAAGAGACCCAGTACTTC. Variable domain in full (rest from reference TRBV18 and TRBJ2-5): NAGVMQNPRHLVRRRGQEARLRCSPMKGHSHVYWYRQLPEEGLKFMVYLQKENIIDESGMPKERFSAEFPKEGPSILRIQQVVRGDSAAYFCASSPSLLAGGNQETQYFGPGTRLLVL.

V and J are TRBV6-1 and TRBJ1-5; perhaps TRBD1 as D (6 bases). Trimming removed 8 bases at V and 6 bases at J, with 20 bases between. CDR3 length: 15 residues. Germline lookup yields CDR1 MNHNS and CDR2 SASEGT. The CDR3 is CASLGEGGGSQPQHF. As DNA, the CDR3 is TGTGCCAGCCTCGGGGAAGGGGGGGGAAGTCAGCCCCAGCATTTT.